This T cell receptor beta chain was recorded in a study of T cells in localized non-small cell lung cancer. The assay was immunoSEQ multiplex PCR, and TCRdb's table has in-frame clones only and misses some. The data contain around 15,000 clones, approximately 89% of them seen just once; the ten biggest clones take up around 2.5%. Germline V gene sequence: CDR1 SGHRS, CDR2 YFSETQ. The CDR3 has 11 amino acids. V was trimmed by 0 bases and J by 10 bases, leaving 7 bases between them. This TCR was recovered from a man between 40 and 70 years old with stage III lung adenocarcinoma. Sequences were derived from peripheral blood mononuclear cells, sampled before any cancer treatment. This chain uses TRBV5-1 with TRBJ2-5; D gene unclear. This CDR3 reads CASSLGWNQYF. DNA for the CDR3: TGCGCCAGCAGCTTGGGCTGGAACCAGTACTTC.